A single sample gave rise to the 20 T cell receptor beta chains below, sequenced in a study of T cells in Graves' hyperthyroidism and ophthalmopathy. Using RNA transcripts as the source, TCR beta CDR3 regions were amplified. HTBI primers were employed in a first-round RT-PCR of the TCR CDR3. From the multiplex PCR reads, TCRdb called clonotypes with MiXCR, one entry per CDR3 protein. The sample comprises under 450,000 distinct CDR3 sequences, 15% to 19% of which are singletons, and 13% to 15% rests with the top ten. The specimen sequenced was blood. These receptors all stem from a young woman with Graves' hyperthyroidism.

This clonotype has at least ten counts. The CDR3 region is CASSLWWGRALGDEQFF. Here the CDR3 DNA reads TGTGCCAGCAGCTTATGGTGGGGGAGGGCCCTCGGGGATGAGCAGTTCTTC. The chain carries TRBV7-2 and TRBJ2-1, with 7 positions matching TRBD2. This CDR3 spans 17 amino acids. Trimming at V came to 2 bases and at J to 8 bases, leaving 15 bases not matched to a gene. Germline CDR1 reads SGHTA; CDR2 reads FQGNSA.

In its sample, this clonotype was seen a few times. The chain links TRBV9 to TRBJ2-1; 8 bases map to TRBD1. The CDR3 extends over 16 amino acids. Germline V lookup: CDR1 SGDLS, CDR2 YYNGEE. The V gene end was trimmed by 2 bases and the J gene end by 7 bases; junction bases not matched to a gene: 11. The CDR3 reads CASSVGWSRGHNEQFF. The CDR3 DNA reads as TGTGCCAGCAGCGTGGGTTGGTCCAGGGGGCATAATGAGCAGTTCTTC.

This chain links TRBV28 with TRBJ2-3; D remains ambiguous. The V end lost 5 bases, the J end lost 2 bases, and 17 bases lay between the germline ends. This CDR3 comprises 16 residues. Germline loops: CDR1 MDHEN, CDR2 SYDVKM. CDR3 sequence reads: CASSIPFRGTTDTQYF. The CDR3 bases are TGTGCCAGCAGTATCCCCTTTAGAGGCACCACAGATACGCAGTATTTT.

This clonotype has a count of ten or more. The genes are TRBV10-3 and TRBJ1-5; 7 positions match TRBD1. Germline assignment: CDR1 ENHRY and CDR2 SYGVKD. The junction had 9 bases not matched to a gene; V was cut back by 10 bases and J by 0 bases. The CDR3 totals 15 residues. The CDR3 nucleotides are TGTGCCACCAACCCAGGGGGGCTTAGCAATCAGCCCCAGCATTTT. Translated: CATNPGGLSNQPQHF.

This clonotype has only a few counts. V is TRBV20-1 and J is TRBJ2-3; D is unclear. The CDR3 runs 12 residues. Trimming cost V 6 bases and J 5 bases, with 12 bases left between them. CDR1 is DFQATT, CDR2 SNEGSKA, per germline (reference sequence). DNA for the CDR3: TGCAGTGCCAGATACACGGAAGATACGCAGTATTTT. It yields the protein CSARYTEDTQYF.

The gene calls are TRBV20-1 and TRBJ2-1; 10 bases align to TRBD2. Germline assignment: CDR1 DFQATT and CDR2 SNEGSKA (reference sequence). The ends lost 6 bases at V and 10 bases at J; junction bases unmatched: 12. The CDR3 consists of 14 residues. The CDR3 nucleotides are TGCAGTGCCTTAATAGCGGGGGGTATCAAGGAGCAGTTCTTC. This gives the protein CSALIAGGIKEQFF.

This clonotype was seen a handful of times. The V call is TRBV4-2, the J call TRBJ2-1; TRBD2 aligns across 8 bases. The CDR3 is 15 amino acids. Germline assignment: CDR1 LGHNA and CDR2 YNFKEQ. After removal of 0 bases from V and 6 bases from J, the junction contained 4 bases not matched to a gene. CDR3 amino acids: CASSQESLAGNEQFF. The CDR3 nucleotides read TGTGCCAGCAGCCAAGAGTCGCTAGCGGGCAATGAGCAGTTCTTC.

This clonotype has at least ten counts. The V call is TRBV28, the J call TRBJ2-7; 8 nucleotides agree with TRBD2. Trimming took 9 bases from V and 2 from J; bases not matched to a gene: 9. Per the germline V gene, CDR1 is MDHEN and CDR2 is SYDVKM. The CDR3 consists of 14 residues. CDR3 protein: CASSASGLAYEQYF. CDR3 bases: TGTGCCAGTTCGGCTAGCGGGCTAGCCTACGAGCAGTACTTC.

Comment on this clonotype: This clone may be a read error of a much larger clone one base away. V is TRBV7-9 and J is TRBJ2-1, with TRBD2 matching over 11 bases. The germline V gene has CDR1 SEHNR and CDR2 FQNEAQ (reference sequence). There are 18 residues in the CDR3. The CDR3: CASTLRTSGSLSCNEQFF. CDR3 DNA: TGTGCCAGCACCCTCCGGACTAGCGGGTCCCTCTCCTGCAATGAGCAGTTCTTC.

This clonotype occurred many times. V and J are TRBV3-1 and TRBJ2-7; D is uncertain. Trimming removed 3 bases from V and 5 bases from J, with 11 bases in between. This CDR3 is 13 amino acids long. Germline lookup yields CDR1 LGHDT and CDR2 YNNKEL (reference sequence). CDR3 nucleotide sequence: TGTGCCAGCAGCCAGGCTCACGGACACGAGCAGTACTTC. This sequence encodes CASSQAHGHEQYF.

J is TRBJ2-7 and V is TRBV19, with 11 nucleotides matching TRBD1. With V trimmed by 3 bases and J by 4 bases, 5 bases remained unmatched. The length of the CDR3 is 15 residues. Per germline, CDR1 LNHDA and CDR2 SQIVND (reference sequence). CDR3 sequence (DNA): TGTGCCAGTAGTATCGGGACAGGGGGACTGTACGAGCAGTACTTC. It codes for CASSIGTGGLYEQYF.

Many counts were recorded for this clonotype. J is TRBJ2-1 and V is TRBV20-1; 9 positions agree with TRBD2. V dropped 6 bases and J dropped 6; count of bases not matched to a gene: 6. Germline assignment: CDR1 DFQATT and CDR2 SNEGSKA (reference sequence). The CDR3 is 13 amino acids. In DNA form, the CDR3 reads TGCAGTGCCCTGGGACTAGCATTCAATGAGCAGTTCTTC. Protein sequence: CSALGLAFNEQFF.

The chain's CDR3 is CASSLGFSRDTQYF. The CDR3 nucleotides read TGTGCCAGCAGCTTAGGTTTTAGCAGGGATACGCAGTATTTT. The rearrangement links TRBV7-6 to TRBJ2-3, with D hard to call. Germline V gene sequence: CDR1 SGHVS, CDR2 FNYEAQ. There are 14 residues in the CDR3. V dropped 1 base and J dropped 6 bases, with 11 bases sitting between them.

This clonotype came up many times. The chain combines TRBV20-1 with TRBJ2-3; 7 bases are a match to TRBD2. V dropped 1 base and J dropped 4; count of bases not matched to a gene: 8. This CDR3 comprises 15 residues. Germline V gene lookup returns CDR1 DFQATT and CDR2 SNEGSKA (reference sequence). The chain's CDR3 is CSARGGRGRSDTQYF. CDR3 DNA sequence: TGCAGTGCTAGAGGCGGGCGGGGGAGATCAGATACGCAGTATTTT.

This clonotype has a handful of counts. The V gene is TRBV28, the J gene TRBJ2-1, with TRBD2 matching 12 bases. CDR1 is MDHEN and CDR2 is SYDVKM in the germline V gene. Losses at the gene ends were 5 bases for V and 15 bases for J; bases not matched to a gene: 11. The CDR3 sequence is 14 residues long. The CDR3 reads CASSGNPTLAGGFF. The CDR3 DNA reads TGTGCCAGCAGTGGCAACCCCACACTAGCGGGAGGGTTCTTC.

This clonotype was picked up many times. The rearrangement links TRBV11-2 to TRBJ2-7; 13 bases map to TRBD2. Germline trimming cut 4 bases from V and 3 bases from J; bases unmatched to any gene: 9. The germline CDR1 and CDR2 sequences are SGHAT and FQNNGV. The CDR3 loop spans 17 amino acids. The CDR3 nucleotides read TGTGCCAGCAGCTCTGTGCCGGGGACTAGCGGGGACTACGAGCAGTACTTC. It specifies CASSSVPGTSGDYEQYF. Full variable domain (missing parts from reference TRBV11-2 and TRBJ2-7): EAGVAQSPRYKIIEKRQSVAFWCNPISGHATLYWYQQILGQGPKLLIQFQNNGVVDDSQLPKDRFSAERLKGVDSTLKIQPAKLEDSAVYLCASSSVPGTSGDYEQYFGPGTRLTVT.

This clonotype occurred a few times. This chain uses TRBV2 with TRBJ1-6; D unclear. Germline CDR1 reads SNHLY; CDR2 reads FYNNEI. With 8 bases removed from V and 1 base from J, the gap between germline ends came to 12 bases. CDR3 length: 15 amino acids. The CDR3 here is CASLRERSYNSPLHF. The CDR3 DNA sequence: TGTGCCAGCTTAAGGGAAAGGTCCTATAATTCACCCCTCCACTTT. The full variable domain, completed using reference TRBV2 and TRBJ1-6, is EPEVTQTPSHQVTQMGQEVILRCVPISNHLYFYWYRQILGQKVEFLVSFYNNEISEKSEIFDDQFSVERPDGSNFTLKIRSTKLEDSAMYFCASLRERSYNSPLHFGNGTRLTVT.

This clonotype appeared many times. V is TRBV20-1 and J is TRBJ2-1; 10 bases fit TRBD2. CDR1 is DFQATT and CDR2 is SNEGSKA in the germline V gene (reference sequence). This CDR3 is built from 14 residues. V lost 6 bases to trimming and J lost 5 bases; unmatched junction nucleotides: 7. This chain's CDR3 is CSARTLAGNNEQFF. In DNA, the CDR3 is TGCAGTGCCCGGACACTAGCGGGGAACAATGAGCAGTTCTTC.

This clonotype was detected only a few times. The genes are TRBV20-1 and TRBJ2-2; 13 bases are a match to TRBD2. Germline V CDR1 and CDR2: DFQATT, SNEGSKA (reference sequence). The V segment lost 1 base and the J segment 5 bases; nucleotides outside the gene matches: 4. The CDR3 has 16 amino acids. The DNA of the CDR3 is TGCAGTGCTAGAGTCCGGACTAGCGGGAGAACCGGGGAGCTGTTTTTT. Its protein is CSARVRTSGRTGELFF.

This clonotype was detected ten times or more. V usage is TRBV28 and J usage is TRBJ1-1, with 7 bases fitting TRBD1. This CDR3 has 15 amino acids. Germline V CDR1 and CDR2: MDHEN, SYDVKM. V was pared by 4 bases and J by 1 base, with 6 bases of the junction left unmatched. CDR3 sequence: CASSSAGTENTEAFF. The CDR3 coding sequence is TGTGCCAGCAGTTCAGCAGGGACAGAGAACACTGAAGCTTTCTTT.